This T cell receptor beta chain appears in the sequencing data of a study of T-cell memory formation after mild COVID-19. Study results and caveats: CD4+ clones that contracted lay mainly in CM and EM; CD8+ ones lay in EMRA.

This clonotype was observed a few times. Its antigen is not identified. 5'RACE primed from the constant segment yielded TCR alpha and TCR beta cDNA libraries bearing sample barcodes and UMIs. TCRdb reprocessed the 5' RACE reads via MiXCR and lists one record per CDR3 protein. The repertoire consists of hundreds of thousands of distinct CDR3 sequences, with roughly 17% occurring once and the leading ten covering roughly a fifth. The CDR3 length is 16 residues. The V gene end was trimmed by 0 bases and the J gene end by 6 bases; junction bases not matched to a gene: 9. The V gene's germline CDR1 is SGHRS and CDR2 YFSETQ.

The source material was PBMCs or a T cell subset sorted from them (not recorded which). This TCR derives from a man aged 18 to 29 who had mild COVID-19 (a few samples of this study predate the infection). Cell type and time point are not known. J is TRBJ1-2 and V is TRBV5-1, with 9 bases that match TRBD1. The CDR3 protein is CASSLDTGGSGNGYTF. The CDR3 DNA is TGCGCCAGCAGCTTGGACACAGGGGGCTCTGGTAATGGCTACACCTTC.